The present entry profiles one T cell receptor beta chain with its context. Those enrolled, adults aged roughly 18 to 89 years, came from some 25 US areas. This sample was taken from a study of blood T cell repertoires in COVID-19. Background on the study: Sites in the United States, Italy and Spain provided acute and convalescent COVID-19 samples.

This CDR3 is built from 15 residues. The V end was cut by 5 bases, the J end by 4 bases, with 16 bases between. Germline values: CDR1 SGHKS, CDR2 YYEKEE (reference sequence). Source study methods: Nucleated cell number was recorded as an estimate derived from reference gene primer amplification. Sequencing used immunoSEQ multiplex PCR; TCRdb keeps in-frame clones, though not all of them. V and J calls and clone size are copied from that table; D and trimming were computed from the DNA. Here the sample spans over 200,000 clones, 80% to 90% being singletons. This sequence was found in a woman aged 25 to 39 who had been exposed to COVID-19. The sample comprised PBMCs or T cells enriched from blood (not recorded which). The rearrangement links TRBV5-5 to TRBJ2-1, with D possibly being TRBD1 (5 bases). The CDR3 sequence is CASRTDPGMYNEQFF. In DNA form, the CDR3 reads TGTGCCAGCAGAACGGACCCAGGGATGTACAATGAGCAGTTCTTC. Drawing the rest from reference TRBV5-5 and TRBJ2-1, the complete variable domain is DAGVTQSPTHLIKTRGQQVTLRCSPISGHKSVSWYQQVLGQGPQFIFQYYEKEERGRGNFPDRFSARQFPNYSSELNVNALLLGDSALYLCASRTDPGMYNEQFFGPGTRLTVL.